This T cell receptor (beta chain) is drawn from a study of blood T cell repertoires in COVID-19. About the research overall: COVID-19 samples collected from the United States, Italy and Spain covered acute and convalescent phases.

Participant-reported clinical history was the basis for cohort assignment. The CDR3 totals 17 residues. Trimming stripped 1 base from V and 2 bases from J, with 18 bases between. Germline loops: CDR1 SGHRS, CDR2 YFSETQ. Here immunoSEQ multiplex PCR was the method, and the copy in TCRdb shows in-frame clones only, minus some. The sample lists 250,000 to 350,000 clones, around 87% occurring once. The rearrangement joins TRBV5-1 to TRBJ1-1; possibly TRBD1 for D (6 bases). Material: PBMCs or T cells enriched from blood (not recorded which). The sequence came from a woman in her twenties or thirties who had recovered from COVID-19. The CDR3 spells CASSLSPRGRGNTEAFF. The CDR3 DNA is TGCGCCAGCAGCTTGTCCCCCCGGGGCAGGGGAAACACTGAAGCTTTCTTT.